This T cell receptor (beta chain) was identified during a study of vaccination effects on CD4 cells after COVID-19. The culture ran for nine to ten days, and then CD4+ T cells were isolated. Sequenced by immunoSEQ multiplex PCR; TCRdb stores in-frame clones only, minus some. The data contain about 64,000 clones, 72% of them singletons. On this clone itself: What it recognizes is unknown.

The sequencing here drew on CD4+ T cells from PBMCs cultured without peptide, taken before COVID-19 vaccination. The receptor was derived from a human donor who had a prior SARS-CoV-2 infection.

In DNA form, the CDR3 reads TGTGCCAGCAGCCCAGCACGGGCCCTTAGCTCCTACGAGCAGTACTTC. Its protein product is CASSPARALSSYEQYF. The chain carries TRBV7-2 and TRBJ2-7; D not certain. The V and J ends lost 5 bases and 0 bases respectively, with 17 bases between them. The CDR3 covers 16 residues. In germline, CDR1 is SGHTA, CDR2 FQGNSA.